In this sample, the clone carrying this TCR beta chain turned up a few times. The whole isolated RNA underwent reverse transcription, so sequencing captured expressed TCRB transcripts. The assay was immunoSEQ multiplex PCR, and TCRdb's table has in-frame clones only and misses some. The repertoire holds 350,000 to 450,000 clones, with about 15% as singletons. On average, the one heparinised blood draw given by each donor was around 110 mL. The data were taken from a study of beta chain features in type 1 diabetes. The sequenced sample was naive CD4+ T cells from blood. This TCR derives from a woman under 30 in good health.

The CDR3, as DNA: TGTGCCTGGAGTTCCGAGGGACACCTTAGCAATCAGCCCCAGCATTTT. Translated, it gives CAWSSEGHLSNQPQHF. The chain recombines TRBV30 with TRBJ1-5; TRBD1 might be the D (6 bases). Per the germline V gene, CDR1 is GTSNPN and CDR2 is SVGIG (reference sequence). V was trimmed by 2 bases and J by 0 bases, leaving 14 bases between them. The CDR3 sequence is 16 residues long.